A single sample is the source of the 22 T cell receptor beta chains below, sequenced in a study of blood T cell repertoires in COVID-19. TCRdb's copy holds only in-frame clones and misses some; the assay was immunoSEQ multiplex PCR. The sample holds 110,000 or so clones, just over 85% seen once. What was sequenced was peripheral blood. These TCRs come from a human donor in a cohort sampled during active COVID-19.

The chain has TRBV11-2 and TRBJ2-6; 10 bases line up with TRBD1. V shed 5 bases, J shed 0 bases, and the junction held 7 bases outside the gene matches. The CDR3 is made up of 18 amino acids. Germline V gene lookup returns CDR1 SGHAT and CDR2 FQNNGV. CDR3 protein: CASSPRQGAVSGANVLTF. The CDR3 nucleotides read TGTGCCAGCAGCCCACGACAGGGGGCGGTCTCTGGGGCCAACGTCCTGACTTTC.

The chain links TRBV19 to TRBJ2-1; tentative D call: TRBD1 (6 bases). From germline, CDR1 is LNHDA and CDR2 SQIVND (reference sequence). V lost 4 bases and J lost 0, with 13 bases in between. This CDR3 is built from 16 residues. The CDR3 region is CASSKLQGISYNEQFF. For the CDR3, the DNA is TGTGCCAGTAGTAAACTACAGGGAATCTCCTACAATGAGCAGTTCTTC.

The rearrangement joins TRBV9 to TRBJ1-2; a weak D match, TRBD1 (6 bases). The ends were cut back, 0 bases at V and 4 bases at J, with 10 bases in the middle. CDR1 and CDR2 (germline): SGDLS, YYNGEE. The CDR3 loop spans 14 amino acids. The CDR3 spells CASSVGDTTYGYTF. The CDR3 bases are TGTGCCAGCAGCGTAGGGGACACGACCTATGGCTACACCTTC.

The chain combines TRBV14 with TRBJ1-2; no clear D gene. The CDR3 has 15 amino acids. Germline V gene sequence: CDR1 SGHDN, CDR2 FVKESK. V was cut by 3 bases and J by 4 bases, with 15 bases left in between. CDR3 protein: CASSHLFPSFYGYTF. The CDR3 DNA follows: TGTGCCAGCAGCCACCTGTTTCCTAGTTTCTATGGCTACACCTTC.

This clone was found a few times. CDR3 protein: CASSQGSGGGQPQHF. CDR3 nucleotides: TGTGCCAGCAGCCAGGGTTCGGGGGGCGGTCAGCCCCAGCATTTT. This chain uses TRBV3-1 (or the pseudogene TRBV3-2) with TRBJ1-5, with D perhaps matching TRBD1 (6 bases). Trimming stripped 3 bases from V and 6 bases from J, with 15 bases between. CDR3 length equals 15 residues. CDR1 and CDR2 from the germline V gene are LGHDT and YNNKEL (reference sequence).

The chain employs TRBV27 and TRBJ2-1; D unclear. This CDR3 has 13 amino acids. Looked up from germline, CDR1 is MNHEY and CDR2 is SMNVEV (reference sequence). Trimming took 2 bases from V and 5 from J, leaving 7 bases between them. Written as DNA, the CDR3 is TGTGCCAGCAGTTTAGAGGTTCACAATGAGCAGTTCTTC. Translation: CASSLEVHNEQFF.

This chain connects TRBV5-1 to TRBJ2-2; the match to TRBD1 covers 9 bases. The V and J ends lost 2 bases and 0 bases, in that order; junction bases with no gene match: 5. The CDR3 is made up of 17 amino acids. CDR1 is SGHRS, CDR2 YFSETQ, per germline. The CDR3 spells CASSFPDRGPNTGELFF. The CDR3 DNA follows: TGCGCCAGCAGCTTCCCGGACAGGGGCCCGAACACCGGGGAGCTGTTTTTT.

The chain employs TRBV18 and TRBJ2-1; D uncertain. Germline V gene data show CDR1 as KGHSH and CDR2 as LQKENI. V was trimmed by 3 bases and J by 7 bases, leaving 10 bases between them. The CDR3 is made up of 13 amino acids. The CDR3 nucleotides read TGTGCCAGCTCACCCGGGTACCAGAATGAGCAGTTCTTC. Its translation is CASSPGYQNEQFF.

CDR3 sequence reads: CASSIRTGAGYTF. CDR3 nucleotide sequence: TGTGCCAGCAGTATTAGGACAGGGGCTGGCTACACCTTC. The chain employs TRBV28 and TRBJ1-2, with 9 bases that match TRBD1. The V and J ends lost 5 bases and 7 bases, in that order; junction bases with no gene match: 5. Per germline, CDR1 MDHEN and CDR2 SYDVKM. CDR3 length equals 13 residues.

V usage is TRBV27 and J usage is TRBJ2-3, with 10 bases that match TRBD2. V lost 4 bases, J lost 5 bases, and 9 bases stayed unmatched. In germline, CDR1 is MNHEY, CDR2 SMNVEV (reference sequence). This CDR3 has 16 residues. The CDR3 is CASSSWLAGARDTQYF. The CDR3, as DNA: TGTGCCAGCAGTTCTTGGCTAGCGGGAGCGAGAGATACGCAGTATTTT.

This clone was counted a single time. The chain combines TRBV3-1 (or the pseudogene TRBV3-2) with TRBJ2-7, with 9 positions matching TRBD1. With V trimmed by 4 bases and J by 5 bases, 6 bases remained unmatched. Looked up from germline, CDR1 is LGHDT and CDR2 is YNNKEL (reference sequence). This CDR3 region has 14 residues. CDR3 DNA: TGTGCCAGCAGCCTCCGGGACAGGGCCCACGAGCAGTACTTC. Protein product: CASSLRDRAHEQYF.

This chain connects TRBV11-2 to TRBJ2-1; 13 bases are shared with TRBD2. The V gene end was trimmed by 4 bases and the J gene end by 9 bases; junction bases not matched to a gene: 9. The germline V gene encodes CDR1 SGHAT and CDR2 FQNNGV. This CDR3 contains 16 residues. Here the CDR3 DNA reads TGTGCCAGCAGCTCGGGGACTAGCGGGAAGTTGGGTGAGCAGTTCTTC. Amino acids: CASSSGTSGKLGEQFF.

Only a few counts were recorded for this clone. The V and J genes are TRBV10-1 and TRBJ2-6, with a tentative D call TRBD2 (6 bases). Per the germline V gene, CDR1 is WNHNN and CDR2 is SYGVQD (reference sequence). This CDR3 is 18 amino acids long. Trimming took 3 bases from V and 1 from J, leaving 16 bases between them. The CDR3, as DNA: TGCGCCAGCAGTGATGAGGGCAGGAGGGATTCTGGGGCCAACGTCCTGACTTTC. This sequence encodes CASSDEGRRDSGANVLTF.

The J gene is TRBJ1-1, the V gene TRBV4-1, with 8 bases aligning to TRBD1. The V segment lost 1 base and the J segment 6 bases; nucleotides outside the gene matches: 13. The CDR3 length is 17 residues. Germline lookup yields CDR1 MGHRA and CDR2 YSYEKL. The CDR3 loop reads CASSQVLVTGEGAEAFF. CDR3 DNA sequence: TGCGCCAGCAGCCAAGTCCTCGTGACAGGGGAAGGGGCTGAAGCTTTCTTT.

V gene TRBV6-6 combines with J gene TRBJ1-6; D is unresolved. V was trimmed by 6 bases and J by 9 bases, leaving 9 bases between them. The CDR3 length is 12 residues. In germline, CDR1 is MNHNY, CDR2 SVGAGI (reference sequence). The CDR3 loop reads CASSRERSPLHF. The CDR3 region has the DNA TGTGCCAGCAGCCGGGAGCGTTCACCCCTCCACTTT.

The chain joins TRBV7-9 to TRBJ2-2; 7 nucleotides align to TRBD2. V dropped 9 bases and J dropped 1; count of bases not matched to a gene: 8. The CDR3 consists of 15 residues. The germline gives CDR1 SEHNR, CDR2 FQNEAQ (reference sequence). The CDR3 reads CASSGDYLNTGELFF. The CDR3 DNA is TGTGCCAGTTCGGGGGACTACTTGAACACCGGGGAGCTGTTTTTT.

Concerning this clone: Other nucleotide sequences from this sample produce the same CDR3. The chain carries TRBV28 and TRBJ2-7; D is perhaps TRBD1 (5 bases). The CDR3 contains 12 residues. Germline V gives CDR1 MDHEN, CDR2 SYDVKM. V lost 3 bases and J 7 bases, leaving 10 bases between the germline ends. The CDR3 protein is CASSFQGLEQYF. CDR3 coding DNA: TGTGCCAGCAGTTTCCAGGGCCTTGAGCAGTACTTC.

The chain recombines TRBV19 with TRBJ1-1; 7 bases fit TRBD1. Unmatched junction bases numbered 8, after V lost 5 bases and J lost 5 bases. Germline CDR1 and CDR2: LNHDA and SQIVND (reference sequence). The CDR3 length is 14 residues. CDR3 coding DNA: TGTGCCAGTAGTCCAACGACAGGGCTGACTGAAGCTTTCTTT. Protein product: CASSPTTGLTEAFF. The full variable domain, rest sourced from reference TRBV19 and TRBJ1-1, is DGGITQSPKYLFRKEGQNVTLSCEQNLNHDAMYWYRQDPGQGLRLIYYSQIVNDFQKGDIAEGYSVSREKKESFPLTVTSAQKNPTAFYLCASSPTTGLTEAFFGQGTRLTVV.

This rearrangement joins TRBV12-3 or TRBV12-4 to TRBJ2-7, with D perhaps TRBD2 (7 bases). The V end was cut by 3 bases, the J end by 6 bases, with 9 bases between. The CDR3 loop spans 12 amino acids. DNA for the CDR3: TGTGCCAGCAGTTTGGGGGGGCGCGAGCAGTACTTC. As protein: CASSLGGREQYF.

The genes are TRBV5-1 and TRBJ1-2, with 9 positions matching TRBD1. J was trimmed by 4 bases and V by 4 bases; bases with no gene match: 8. This CDR3 is 15 amino acids long. The germline V gene has CDR1 SGHRS and CDR2 YFSETQ. For the CDR3, the DNA is TGCGCCAGCAGCACCGGACAGGGGAAGTCCTATGGCTACACCTTC. It specifies CASSTGQGKSYGYTF.

The chain employs TRBV5-1 and TRBJ2-3; TRBD2 matches at 9 bases. This CDR3 has 15 amino acids. V was pared by 2 bases and J by 4 bases, with 5 bases of the junction left unmatched. Germline V gene data show CDR1 as SGHRS and CDR2 as YFSETQ. CDR3 loop: CASSFPAGGSDTQYF. CDR3 DNA: TGCGCCAGCAGCTTCCCCGCGGGGGGGTCAGATACGCAGTATTTT.

V usage is TRBV5-1 and J usage is TRBJ2-5; possible D gene TRBD1, 6 bases. Germline-derived CDR1 and CDR2 are SGHRS and YFSETQ. Between the trimmed V and J ends, which lost 0 bases and 2 bases, there was a span of 11 bases. The CDR3 covers 15 residues. CDR3: CASSLGTAIQETQYF. The CDR3 nucleotides are TGCGCCAGCAGCTTGGGGACAGCCATTCAAGAGACCCAGTACTTC.